Below are 4 T cell receptor beta chains sequenced from a single sample in a study of molecular identifiers for immune sequencing clone quantification. TCRdb reprocessed the PCR reads with MiXCR, giving one entry per CDR3 protein. The table shows about 640,000 distinct CDR3 sequences, with 20% occurring only once. The specimen sequenced was naive CD8+ T cells from blood, with Jurkat cell RNA spiked in. Subset indicated: FACS-sorted CD8+CD4-CCR7+CD45RA+ naive T cells. These receptor sequences come from a human donor in good health. Some libraries in this study had Jurkat cell RNA spiked in.

This chain connects TRBV6-6 to TRBJ2-5; D is uncertain. Germline V CDR1 and CDR2: MNHNY, SVGAGI (reference sequence). This CDR3 contains 15 residues. V was pared by 0 bases and J by 5 bases, with 13 bases between. The CDR3 here is CASSYSGSPRETQYF. The CDR3 nucleotides read TGTGCCAGCAGTTACTCTGGCTCGCCCCGCGAGACCCAGTACTTC.

The chain carries TRBV10-2 and TRBJ2-1; 8 nucleotides agree with TRBD1. The V gene end was trimmed by 6 bases and the J gene end by 4 bases; junction bases not matched to a gene: 11. CDR1 WSHSY and CDR2 SAAADI come from the germline V gene. This CDR3 contains 16 residues. The CDR3 is CASSVIQGVYYNEQFF. CDR3 in DNA: TGCGCCAGCAGCGTGATACAGGGGGTGTATTACAATGAGCAGTTCTTC.

This clonotype has ten or more counts. The chain is built from TRBV19 and TRBJ1-4; D gene ambiguous. Germline CDR1 and CDR2: LNHDA and SQIVND (reference sequence). Trimming cost V 6 bases and J 7 bases, with 18 bases left between them. The CDR3 loop spans 15 amino acids. The CDR3, as DNA: TGTGCCAGTAGGCTAGGATTCGGGCGGAGTGAAAAACTGTTTTTT. Translating it yields CASRLGFGRSEKLFF.

This clonotype came up a few times. It may be a read error: a sequence one base away is much more abundant. The J gene is TRBJ2-2, the V gene TRBV29-1; perhaps TRBD2 as D (5 bases). Germline CDR1 reads SQVTM; CDR2 reads ANQGSEA. The CDR3 covers 13 residues. CDR3 region: CSVVATDTGELLF. The CDR3 DNA is TGCAGCGTTGTCGCCACTGACACCGGGGAGCTGCTTTTT.